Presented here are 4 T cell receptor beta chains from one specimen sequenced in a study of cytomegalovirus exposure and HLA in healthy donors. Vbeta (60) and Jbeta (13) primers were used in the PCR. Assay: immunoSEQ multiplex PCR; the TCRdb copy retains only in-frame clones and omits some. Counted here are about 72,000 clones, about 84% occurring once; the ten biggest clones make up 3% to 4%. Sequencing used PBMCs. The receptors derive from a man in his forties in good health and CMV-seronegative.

In nucleotides, the CDR3 is TGTGCCAGCAGCTTAACCGCGCGGGGTCCCCACGAGCAGTACTTC. Its translation is CASSLTARGPHEQYF. The chain uses TRBV7-9 and TRBJ2-7, with D possibly matching TRBD2 (6 bases). Trimming removed 2 bases from V and 5 bases from J, with 16 bases in between. The CDR3 spans 15 residues. The germline gives CDR1 SEHNR, CDR2 FQNEAQ (reference sequence).

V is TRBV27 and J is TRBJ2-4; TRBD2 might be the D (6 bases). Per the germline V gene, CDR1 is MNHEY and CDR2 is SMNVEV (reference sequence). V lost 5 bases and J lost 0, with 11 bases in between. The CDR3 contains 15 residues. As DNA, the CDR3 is TGTGCCAGCAGTCCCGGGACTCTAGCCAAAAACATTCAGTACTTC. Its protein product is CASSPGTLAKNIQYF.

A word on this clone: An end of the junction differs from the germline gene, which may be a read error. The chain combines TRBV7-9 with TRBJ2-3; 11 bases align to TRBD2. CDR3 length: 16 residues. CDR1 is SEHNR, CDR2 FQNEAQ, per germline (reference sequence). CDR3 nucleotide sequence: TGTTCCAGCAGCCCGGGACTAGCGGAGAGCACAGATACGCAGTATTTT. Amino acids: CSSSPGLAESTDTQYF.

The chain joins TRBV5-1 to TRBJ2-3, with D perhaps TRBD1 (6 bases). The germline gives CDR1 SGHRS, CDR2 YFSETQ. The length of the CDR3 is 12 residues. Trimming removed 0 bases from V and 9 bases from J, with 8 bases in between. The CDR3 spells CASSLERGTQYF. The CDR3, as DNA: TGCGCCAGCAGCTTGGAAAGGGGGACGCAGTATTTT. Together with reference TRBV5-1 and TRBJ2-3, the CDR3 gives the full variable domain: KAGVTQTPRYLIKTRGQQVTLSCSPISGHRSVSWYQQTPGQGLQFLFEYFSETQRNKGNFPGRFSGRQFSNSRSEMNVSTLELGDSALYLCASSLERGTQYFGPGTRLTVL.